This T cell receptor (beta chain) was sequenced during a study of Graves' ophthalmopathy and Graves' hyperthyroidism. Study-wide results and caveats: Most thyroid clonotypes expanded beyond 0.001 frequency were also found in blood. The model flagged ophthalmopathy progression at 65% to 71% sensitivity and 72% to 80% specificity.

With respect to this clonotype: Its target is not known.

A follow-up of 18 months without ophthalmopathy meant that hyperthyroidism was stable. Patients with other autoimmune diseases, uncontrolled infections, pregnancy or lactation were excluded. Amplification from RNA transcripts yielded the TCR beta CDR3 regions. After a first-round RT-PCR with HTBI primers, a second-round multiplex PCR was run. Each CDR3 protein gets one entry after TCRdb re-called the multiplex PCR reads with MiXCR. Of some 360,000 distinct CDR3 sequences in the sample, about 15% were seen once. V was pared by 5 bases and J by 5 bases, with 11 bases of the junction left unmatched. The CDR3 extends over 15 amino acids. Germline CDR1 is SGHTA and CDR2 is FQGNSA.

The chain links TRBV7-2 to TRBJ2-5; 7 nucleotides agree with TRBD1. Sequenced material: peripheral blood. This receptor was obtained from an adult woman with stable Graves' hyperthyroidism. CDR3 coding DNA: TGTGCCAGCAGCAAAGGACAGGATGCGAAGGAGACCCAGTACTTC. Its protein is CASSKGQDAKETQYF. Combining the CDR3 with reference TRBV7-2 and TRBJ2-5 gives the whole variable domain GAGVSQSPSNKVTEKGKDVELRCDPISGHTALYWYRQSLGQGLEFLIYFQGNSAPDKSGLPSDRFSAERTGGSVSTLTIQRTQQEDSAVYLCASSKGQDAKETQYFGPGTRLLVL.